This TCR beta chain was observed in a study of CD8 T cells in ankylosing spondylitis. Study conclusions and caveats: Relatively rare in peripheral blood, disease-linked clones were also CD8+. For ankylosing spondylitis blood, a TCR beta motif of about 8 highly homologous variants appeared characteristic. Several of the motif variants were reported before in synovial fluid and blood from reactive arthritis.

At least ten counts were recorded for this clonotype. Its antigen remains unidentified. Each TCR beta library was made by quantitative 5'-RACE that incorporated molecular barcodes. TCRdb fed the 5' RACE reads into MiXCR, producing one record per CDR3 protein. The data hold hundreds of thousands of distinct CDR3 sequences, with 8% to 9.5% observed a single time. Sequencing used blood, either unsorted or a sorted T cell fraction (not recorded which). This receptor was obtained from a male donor with ankylosing spondylitis or in good health (not recorded which).

The CDR3 DNA is TGTGCCAGCAGCCAGAACGTAGGGCCAGCGCACAATGAGCAGTTCTTC. It is translated as CASSQNVGPAHNEQFF. This sequence joins TRBV12-3 or TRBV12-4 and TRBJ2-1, with D unclear. There are 16 residues in the CDR3. V lost 6 bases and J 5 bases, leaving 20 bases between the germline ends.